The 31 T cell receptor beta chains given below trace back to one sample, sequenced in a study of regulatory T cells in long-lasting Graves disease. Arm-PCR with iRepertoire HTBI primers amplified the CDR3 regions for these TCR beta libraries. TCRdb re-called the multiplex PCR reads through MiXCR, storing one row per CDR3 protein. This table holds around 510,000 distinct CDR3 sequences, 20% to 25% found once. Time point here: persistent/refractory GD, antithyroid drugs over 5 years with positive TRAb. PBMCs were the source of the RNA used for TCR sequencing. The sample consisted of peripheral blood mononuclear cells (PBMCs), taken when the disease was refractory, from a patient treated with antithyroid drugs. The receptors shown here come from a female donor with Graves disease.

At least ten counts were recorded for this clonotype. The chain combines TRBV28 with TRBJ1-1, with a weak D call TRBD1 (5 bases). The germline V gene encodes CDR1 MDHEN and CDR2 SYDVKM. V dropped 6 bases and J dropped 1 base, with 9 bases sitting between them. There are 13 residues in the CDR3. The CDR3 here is CASRVDKNTEAFF. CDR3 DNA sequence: TGTGCCAGCAGAGTGGACAAGAACACTGAAGCTTTCTTT.

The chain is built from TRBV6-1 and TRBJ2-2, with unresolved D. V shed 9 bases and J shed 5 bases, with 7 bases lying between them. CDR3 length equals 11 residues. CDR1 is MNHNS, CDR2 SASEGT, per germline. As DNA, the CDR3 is TGTGCCAGTCATGAGACCGGGGAGCTGTTTTTT. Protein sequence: CASHETGELFF.

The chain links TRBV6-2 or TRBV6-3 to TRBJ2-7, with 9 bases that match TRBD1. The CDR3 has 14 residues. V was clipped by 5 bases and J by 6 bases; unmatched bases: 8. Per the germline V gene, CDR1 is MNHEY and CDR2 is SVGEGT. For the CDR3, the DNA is TGTGCCAGCAGTGGGACAGGGCCTCTTGTCGAGCAGTACTTC. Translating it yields CASSGTGPLVEQYF.

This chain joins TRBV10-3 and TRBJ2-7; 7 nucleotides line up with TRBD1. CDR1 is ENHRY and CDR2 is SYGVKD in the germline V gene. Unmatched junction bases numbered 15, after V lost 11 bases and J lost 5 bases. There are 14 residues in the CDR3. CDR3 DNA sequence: TGTGCCCTATCAGGGGGTGGGGCGGGCAACGAGCAGTACTTC. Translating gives CALSGGGAGNEQYF.

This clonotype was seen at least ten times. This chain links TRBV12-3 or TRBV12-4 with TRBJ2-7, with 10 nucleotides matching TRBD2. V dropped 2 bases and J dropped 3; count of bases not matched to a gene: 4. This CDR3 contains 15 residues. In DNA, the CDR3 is TGTGCCAGCAGTTTAAGCGGGAGGGCCGACTACGAGCAGTACTTC. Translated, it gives CASSLSGRADYEQYF.

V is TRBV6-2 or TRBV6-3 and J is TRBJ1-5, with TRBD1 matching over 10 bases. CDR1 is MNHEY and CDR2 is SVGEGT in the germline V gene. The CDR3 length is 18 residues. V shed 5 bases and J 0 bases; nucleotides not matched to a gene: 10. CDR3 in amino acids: CASSRAGTGAFSNQPQHF. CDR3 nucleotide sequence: TGTGCCAGCAGTCGCGCCGGGACAGGGGCCTTTAGCAATCAGCCCCAGCATTTT.

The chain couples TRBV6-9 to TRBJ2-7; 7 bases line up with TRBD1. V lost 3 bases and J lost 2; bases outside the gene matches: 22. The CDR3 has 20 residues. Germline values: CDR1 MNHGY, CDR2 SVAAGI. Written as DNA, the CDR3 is TGTGCCAGCAGTTACACCTCCTCCGCCGGGACAGCAAGACCCACCTACGAGCAGTACTTC. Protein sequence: CASSYTSSAGTARPTYEQYF.

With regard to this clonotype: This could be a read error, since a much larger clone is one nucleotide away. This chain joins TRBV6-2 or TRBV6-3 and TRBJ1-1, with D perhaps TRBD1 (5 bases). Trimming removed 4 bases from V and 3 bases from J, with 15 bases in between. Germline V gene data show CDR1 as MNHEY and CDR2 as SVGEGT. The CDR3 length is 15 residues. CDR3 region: CASSSGGYPDTEAFF. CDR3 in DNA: TGTGCCAGCAGTTCCGGGGGTTACCCGGACACTGAAGCTTTCTTT.

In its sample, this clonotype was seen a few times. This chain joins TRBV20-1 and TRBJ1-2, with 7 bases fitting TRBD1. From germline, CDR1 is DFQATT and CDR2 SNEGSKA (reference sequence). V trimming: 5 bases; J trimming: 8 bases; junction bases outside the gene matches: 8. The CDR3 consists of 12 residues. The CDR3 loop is CSADRGLKGYTF. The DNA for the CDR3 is TGCAGTGCTGATAGGGGGCTGAAAGGCTACACCTTC.

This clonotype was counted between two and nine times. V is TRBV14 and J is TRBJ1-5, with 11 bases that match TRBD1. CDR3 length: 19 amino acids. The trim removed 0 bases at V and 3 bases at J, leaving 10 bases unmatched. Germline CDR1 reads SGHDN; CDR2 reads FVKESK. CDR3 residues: CASSQERYRDRGTNQPQHF. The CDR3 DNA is TGTGCCAGCAGCCAAGAAAGATACCGGGACAGGGGGACCAATCAGCCCCAGCATTTT.

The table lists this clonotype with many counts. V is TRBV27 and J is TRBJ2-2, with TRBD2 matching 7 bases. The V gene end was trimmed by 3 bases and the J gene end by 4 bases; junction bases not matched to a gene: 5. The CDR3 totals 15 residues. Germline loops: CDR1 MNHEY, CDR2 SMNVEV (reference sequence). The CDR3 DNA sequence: TGTGCCAGCAGTTTTGGCGGGAGTGCCACCGGGGAGCTGTTTTTT. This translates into CASSFGGSATGELFF.

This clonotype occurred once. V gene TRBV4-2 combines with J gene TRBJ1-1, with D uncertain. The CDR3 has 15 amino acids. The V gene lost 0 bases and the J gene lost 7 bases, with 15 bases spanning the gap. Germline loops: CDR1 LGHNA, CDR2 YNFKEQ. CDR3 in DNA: TGTGCCAGCAGCCAAGAGCTCGTAAGGAGGGATGAAGCTTTCTTT. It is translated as CASSQELVRRDEAFF.

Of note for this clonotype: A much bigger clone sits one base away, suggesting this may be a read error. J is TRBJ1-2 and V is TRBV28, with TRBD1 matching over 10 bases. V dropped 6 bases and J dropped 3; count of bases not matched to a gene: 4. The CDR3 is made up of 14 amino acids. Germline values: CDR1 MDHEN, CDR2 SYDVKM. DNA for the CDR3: TGTGCCAGCAGCGCGACAGGGGGCCACTATGGCTACACCTTC. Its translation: CASSATGGHYGYTF.

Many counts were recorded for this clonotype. DNA of the CDR3: TGTGCCACCAAGAAGACAGGGGGCGCGGAGCTGTTTTTT. Translating gives CATKKTGGAELFF. The chain couples TRBV12-3 or TRBV12-4 to TRBJ2-2; 10 bases line up with TRBD1. This CDR3 has 13 residues. V dropped 10 bases and J dropped 10; count of bases not matched to a gene: 9.

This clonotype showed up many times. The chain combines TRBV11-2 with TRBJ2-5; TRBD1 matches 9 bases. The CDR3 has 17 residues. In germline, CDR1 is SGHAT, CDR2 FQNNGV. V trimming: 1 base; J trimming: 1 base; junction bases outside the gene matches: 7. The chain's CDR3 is CASSLVPGQGLQETQYF. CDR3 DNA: TGTGCCAGCAGCTTAGTCCCGGGACAGGGACTCCAAGAGACCCAGTACTTC.

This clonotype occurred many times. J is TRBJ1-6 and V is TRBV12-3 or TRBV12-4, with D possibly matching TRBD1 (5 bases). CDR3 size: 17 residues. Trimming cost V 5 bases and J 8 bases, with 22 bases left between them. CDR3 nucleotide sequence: TGTGCCAGCAGTCTACTCAGGCTCGGGGGAGTGGATTCACCCCTCCACTTT. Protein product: CASSLLRLGGVDSPLHF.

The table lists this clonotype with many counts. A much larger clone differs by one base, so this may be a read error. CDR3 sequence (DNA): TGTGCCAGCAGCCCAAGGACGGGCACTGAAGCTTTCTTT. Translating gives CASSPRTGTEAFF. The chain recombines TRBV7-9 with TRBJ1-1; D is uncertain. Trimming took 5 bases from V and 4 from J, leaving 11 bases between them. The CDR3 sequence is 13 residues long. Germline V CDR1 and CDR2: SEHNR, FQNEAQ (reference sequence). Supplemented by reference TRBV7-9 and TRBJ1-1, the full variable domain reads DTGVSQNPRHKITKRGQNVTFRCDPISEHNRLYWYRQTLGQGPEFLTYFQNEAQLEKSRLLSDRFSAERPKGSFSTLEIQRTEQGDSAMYLCASSPRTGTEAFFGQGTRLTVV.

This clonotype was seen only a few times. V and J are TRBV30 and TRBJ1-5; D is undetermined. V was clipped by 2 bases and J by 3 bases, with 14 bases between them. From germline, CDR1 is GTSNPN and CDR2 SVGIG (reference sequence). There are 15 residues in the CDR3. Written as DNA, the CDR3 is TGTGCCTGGAGTACCGTCATGGGATACAATCAGCCCCAGCATTTT. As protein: CAWSTVMGYNQPQHF. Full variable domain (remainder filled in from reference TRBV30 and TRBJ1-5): SQTIHQWPATLVQPVGSPLSLECTVEGTSNPNLYWYRQAAGRGLQLLFYSVGIGQISSEVPQNLSASRPQDRQFILSSKKLLLSDSGFYLCAWSTVMGYNQPQHFGDGTRLSIL.

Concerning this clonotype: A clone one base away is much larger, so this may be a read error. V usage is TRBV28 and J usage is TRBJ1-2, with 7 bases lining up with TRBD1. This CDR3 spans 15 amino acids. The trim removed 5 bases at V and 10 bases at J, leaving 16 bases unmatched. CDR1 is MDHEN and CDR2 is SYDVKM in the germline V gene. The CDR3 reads CASSPVPPTGWDYTF. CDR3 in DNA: TGTGCCAGCAGTCCGGTCCCCCCGACAGGGTGGGACTACACCTTC.

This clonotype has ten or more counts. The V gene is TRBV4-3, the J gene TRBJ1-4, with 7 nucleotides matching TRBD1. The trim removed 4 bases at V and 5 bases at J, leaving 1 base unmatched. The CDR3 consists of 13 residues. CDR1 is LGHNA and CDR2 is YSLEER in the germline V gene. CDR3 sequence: CASSRDRNEKLFF. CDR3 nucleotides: TGCGCCAGCAGCCGGGACAGAAATGAAAAACTGTTTTTT.

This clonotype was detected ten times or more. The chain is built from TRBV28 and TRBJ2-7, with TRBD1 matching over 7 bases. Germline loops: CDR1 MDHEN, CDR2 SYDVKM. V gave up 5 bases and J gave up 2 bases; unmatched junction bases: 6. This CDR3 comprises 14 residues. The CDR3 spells CASSPTGVPYEQYF. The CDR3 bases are TGTGCCAGCAGTCCAACAGGGGTTCCCTACGAGCAGTACTTC. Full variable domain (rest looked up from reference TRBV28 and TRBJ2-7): DVKVTQSSRYLVKRTGEKVFLECVQDMDHENMFWYRQDPGLGLRLIYFSYDVKMKEKGDIPEGYSVSREKKERFSLILESASTNQTSMYLCASSPTGVPYEQYFGPGTRLTVT.

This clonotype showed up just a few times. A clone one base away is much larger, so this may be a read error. DNA for the CDR3: TGTGCCAGCAGTTGGGACAGGGACACTGAAGCTTTCTTT. Residues: CASSWDRDTEAFF. The chain has TRBV28 and TRBJ1-1, with 9 positions matching TRBD1. Germline CDR1 reads MDHEN; CDR2 reads SYDVKM. The CDR3 totals 13 residues. Trimming took 4 bases from V and 3 from J; bases not matched to a gene: 0.

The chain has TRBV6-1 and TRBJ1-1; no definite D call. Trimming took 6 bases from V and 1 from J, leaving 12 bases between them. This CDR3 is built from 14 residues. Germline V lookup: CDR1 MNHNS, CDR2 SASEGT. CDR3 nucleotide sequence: TGTGCCAGCAGCCCCGGCGGCAAGAACACTGAAGCTTTCTTT. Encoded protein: CASSPGGKNTEAFF.

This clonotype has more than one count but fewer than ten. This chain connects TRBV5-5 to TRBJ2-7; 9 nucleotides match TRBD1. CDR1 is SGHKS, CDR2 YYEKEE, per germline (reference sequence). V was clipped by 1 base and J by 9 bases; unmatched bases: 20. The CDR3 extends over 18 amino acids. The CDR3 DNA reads TGTGCCAGCAGCTTGCCCTGGGATCCGGGACAGGGAGGTCGGCGGCAGTACTTC. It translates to CASSLPWDPGQGGRRQYF.

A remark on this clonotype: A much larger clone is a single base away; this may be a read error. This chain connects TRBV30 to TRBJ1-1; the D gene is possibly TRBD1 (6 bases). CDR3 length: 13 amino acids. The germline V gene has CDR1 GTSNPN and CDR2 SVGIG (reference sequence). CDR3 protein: CAWTGGSNTETFF. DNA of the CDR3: TGTGCCTGGACCGGGGGCTCTAACACTGAAACTTTCTTT.

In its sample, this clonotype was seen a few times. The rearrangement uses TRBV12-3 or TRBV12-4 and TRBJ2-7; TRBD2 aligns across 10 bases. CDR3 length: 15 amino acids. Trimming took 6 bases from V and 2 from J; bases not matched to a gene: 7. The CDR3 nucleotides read TGTGCCAGCAGCCCAGCGGGGGGGGTCCCCTACGAGCAGTACTTC. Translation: CASSPAGGVPYEQYF.

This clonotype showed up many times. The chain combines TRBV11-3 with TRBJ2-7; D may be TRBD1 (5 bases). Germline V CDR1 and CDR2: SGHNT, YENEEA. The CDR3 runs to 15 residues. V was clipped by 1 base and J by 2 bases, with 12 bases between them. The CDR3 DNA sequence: TGTGCCAGCAGCTTAGGACCCGGACAAACCTACGAGCAGTACTTC. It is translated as CASSLGPGQTYEQYF.

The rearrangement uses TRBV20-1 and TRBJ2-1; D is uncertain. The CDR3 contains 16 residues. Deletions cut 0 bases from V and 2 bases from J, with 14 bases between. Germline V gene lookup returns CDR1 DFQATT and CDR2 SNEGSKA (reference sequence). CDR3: CSARDPSGVPYNEQFF. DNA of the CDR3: TGCAGTGCTAGAGACCCTAGTGGGGTTCCCTACAATGAGCAGTTCTTC.

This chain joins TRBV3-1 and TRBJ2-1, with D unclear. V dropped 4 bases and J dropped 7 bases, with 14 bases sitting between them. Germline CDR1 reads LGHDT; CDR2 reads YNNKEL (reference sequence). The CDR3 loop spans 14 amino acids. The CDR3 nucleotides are TGTGCCAGCAGCCTTCGTCGTTCGCAGAATGAGCAGTTCTTC. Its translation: CASSLRRSQNEQFF.

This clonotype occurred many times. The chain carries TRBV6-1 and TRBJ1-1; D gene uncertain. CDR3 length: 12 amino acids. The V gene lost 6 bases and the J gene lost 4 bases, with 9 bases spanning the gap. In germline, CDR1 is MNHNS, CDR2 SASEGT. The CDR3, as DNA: TGTGCCAGCAGGCGGGTCAGCACTGAAGCTTTCTTT. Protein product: CASRRVSTEAFF.

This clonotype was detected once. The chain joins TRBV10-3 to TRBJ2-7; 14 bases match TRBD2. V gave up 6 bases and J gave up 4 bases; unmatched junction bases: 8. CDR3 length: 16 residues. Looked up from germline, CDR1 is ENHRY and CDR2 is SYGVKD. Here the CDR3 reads CAIRAPGLAGVYEQYF. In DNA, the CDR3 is TGTGCCATCAGGGCCCCGGGACTAGCGGGGGTATACGAGCAGTACTTC.